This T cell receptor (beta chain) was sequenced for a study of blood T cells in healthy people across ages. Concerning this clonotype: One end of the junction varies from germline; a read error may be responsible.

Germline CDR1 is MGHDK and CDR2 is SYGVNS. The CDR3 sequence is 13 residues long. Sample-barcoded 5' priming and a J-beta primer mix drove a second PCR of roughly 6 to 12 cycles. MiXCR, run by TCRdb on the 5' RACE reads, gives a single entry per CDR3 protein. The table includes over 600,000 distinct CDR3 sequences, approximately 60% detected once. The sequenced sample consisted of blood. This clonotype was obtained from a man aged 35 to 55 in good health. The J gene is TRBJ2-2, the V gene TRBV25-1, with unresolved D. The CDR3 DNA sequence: TGTGCCAGCAGCGAATCGAACACCGGGGAGCTGTTTTTT. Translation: CASSESNTGELFF.